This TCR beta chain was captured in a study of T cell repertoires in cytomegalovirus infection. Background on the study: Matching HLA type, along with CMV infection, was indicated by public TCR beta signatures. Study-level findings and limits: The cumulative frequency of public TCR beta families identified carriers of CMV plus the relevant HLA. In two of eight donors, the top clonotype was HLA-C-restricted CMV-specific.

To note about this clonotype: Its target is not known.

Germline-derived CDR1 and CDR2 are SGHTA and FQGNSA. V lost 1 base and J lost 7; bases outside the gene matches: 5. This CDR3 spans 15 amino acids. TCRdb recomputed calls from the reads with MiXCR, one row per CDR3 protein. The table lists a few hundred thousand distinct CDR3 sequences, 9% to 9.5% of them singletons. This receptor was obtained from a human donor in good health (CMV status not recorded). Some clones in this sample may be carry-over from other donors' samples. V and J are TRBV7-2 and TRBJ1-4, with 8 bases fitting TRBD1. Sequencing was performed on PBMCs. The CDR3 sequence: CASSLVQGAGEKLFF. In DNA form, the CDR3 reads TGTGCCAGCAGCTTAGTCCAGGGGGCGGGTGAAAAACTGTTTTTT.